The clone carrying this T cell receptor (beta chain) occurred a few times. These data belong to a study of blood T cell repertoires in COVID-19. Overall study context: The United States, Italy and Spain provided the acute and convalescent COVID-19 samples. Nucleic acid was either cDNA or gDNA, and it came from T cells, B-cell-depleted T cells, or PBMCs.

Germline V lookup: CDR1 WNHNN, CDR2 SYGVQD (reference sequence). The CDR3 runs to 13 residues. Trimming took off 6 bases at V and 2 bases at J, with 10 bases between the two ends. Study processing details: Using reference gene primer amplification, nucleated cell counts were estimated. Sequenced by immunoSEQ multiplex PCR; TCRdb stores in-frame clones only, minus some. The V and J calls and the clone size are those of that table, but D and trimming were determined from the DNA. The table records about 350,000 clones, about 90% of them present only once. The V call is TRBV10-1, the J call TRBJ1-1; D is perhaps TRBD1 (6 bases). This TCR derives from a woman aged 50 to 60 with COVID-19, enrolled during active disease. The sequencing input was peripheral blood. CDR3 sequence: CASSRDTNTEAFF. In DNA, the CDR3 is TGCGCCAGCAGCCGGGACACCAACACTGAAGCTTTCTTT.